A single T cell receptor (beta chain) is shown here with its context. Its antigen is as yet unknown. This CDR3 comprises 14 residues. Trimming left V 3 bases short and J 1 base short, with 9 bases between. The germline CDR1 and CDR2 sequences are LNHDA and SQIVND (reference sequence). This specimen belongs to a study of a mutant IDH1 vaccine in newly diagnosed glioma. For the study at large: Earlier treatment was radiotherapy, temozolomide, or both, with most getting both.

Here immunoSEQ multiplex PCR was the method, and the copy in TCRdb shows in-frame clones only, minus some. The sample yields roughly 30,000 clones, about four fifths seen once. Study-level findings and limits: Alterations occurring in top peripheral T cell clonotypes seemed unrelated to pseudoprogression.

Described time point: week 23, last vaccination. Every vaccination contained 300 ug of the mutant IDH1 20-mer peptide and was paired with topical imiquimod. The chain combines TRBV19 with TRBJ1-1; D is unclear. Sequences were derived from PBMCs, sampled from a glioma patient whose treatment included an IDH1 peptide vaccine. The TCR sequence derives from a young woman with glioma. CDR3 bases: TGTGCCAGTAGTATCAGACTCCAGAACACTGAAGCTTTCTTT. This gives the protein CASSIRLQNTEAFF.